This section outlines one T cell receptor (beta chain) sequence together with its context. These data are taken from a study of control samples from healthy donors and cancer patients. Generated by immunoSEQ multiplex PCR, the TCRdb table keeps only in-frame clones and is missing some. The profile shows under 30,000 clones, 85% of them singletons. Germline V lookup: CDR1 GTSNPN, CDR2 SVGIG (reference sequence). The length of the CDR3 is 14 residues. V lost 4 bases to trimming and J lost 4 bases; unmatched junction nucleotides: 4. This sequence was found in a woman in her sixties or seventies with head and neck cancer. The sample consisted of PBMCs. The V and J genes are TRBV30 and TRBJ2-3; TRBD2 agrees at 11 bases. The CDR3 DNA reads TGTGCCTGGATACTAGCGGGAGCGGCAGATACGCAGTATTTT. Translated: CAWILAGAADTQYF.